This TCR beta chain was captured by sequencing in a study of cytomegalovirus exposure and HLA in healthy donors. The overall study: The roughly 120 validation repertoires used the same platform as the 600 to 750 first-cohort repertoires (as reported by a later analysis).

The 120-subject validation cohort, separate from the approximately 670-subject first cohort, included the donors. Germline CDR1 and CDR2: DFQATT and SNEGSKA (reference sequence). The CDR3 contains 11 residues. V was pared by 4 bases and J by 4 bases, with 5 bases between. Data came from immunoSEQ multiplex PCR; TCRdb stores just in-frame clones and leaves some out. Among some 170,000 clones listed, approximately 89% were seen once. The sample taken for sequencing was PBMCs. The source of this sequence is a young man in good health and CMV-seropositive. The chain has TRBV20-1 and TRBJ1-5; D unresolved. CDR3 amino acids: CSATQNQPQHF. The CDR3 nucleotides read TGCAGTGCTACCCAGAATCAGCCCCAGCATTTT.